The T cell receptor (beta chain) described here comes from a study of T cells in Graves' hyperthyroidism and ophthalmopathy. Study-level points and caveats: Most thyroid clonotypes that were expanded above 0.001 also turned up in blood.

Researchers took RNA transcripts and amplified the TCR beta CDR3 regions from them. TCR CDR3 regions were first amplified by RT-PCR with HTBI primers. TCRdb re-called the multiplex PCR reads with MiXCR, one entry per CDR3 protein. Of some 600,000 distinct CDR3 sequences listed, more than 11% are singletons. This blood was taken when hyperthyroidism was first diagnosed, before any ophthalmopathy symptoms existed. Trimming removed 3 bases from V and 2 bases from J, with 13 bases in between. Germline V gene data show CDR1 as MNHEY and CDR2 as SMNVEV (reference sequence). This CDR3 is 16 amino acids long. A remark on this clonotype: Its target is unknown.

The chain couples TRBV27 to TRBJ2-2; no clear D gene. The clonotype was recovered from a woman aged 25 to 45 with Graves' hyperthyroidism that later progressed to Graves' ophthalmopathy. Sample: blood. The chain's CDR3 is CASSLISGPNTGELFF. The CDR3 DNA sequence: TGTGCCAGCAGTTTGATCTCCGGGCCAAACACCGGGGAGCTGTTTTTT.